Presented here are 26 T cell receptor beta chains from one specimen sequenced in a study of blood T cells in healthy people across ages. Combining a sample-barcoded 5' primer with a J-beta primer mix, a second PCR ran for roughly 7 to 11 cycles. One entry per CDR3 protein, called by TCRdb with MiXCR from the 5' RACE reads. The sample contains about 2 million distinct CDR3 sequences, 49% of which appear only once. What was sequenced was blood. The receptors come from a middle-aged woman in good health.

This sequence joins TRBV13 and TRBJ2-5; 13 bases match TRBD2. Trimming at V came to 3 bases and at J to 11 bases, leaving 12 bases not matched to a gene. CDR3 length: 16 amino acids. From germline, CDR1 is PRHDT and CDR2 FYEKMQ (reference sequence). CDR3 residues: CASSFSRTSGGGEQYF. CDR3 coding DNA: TGTGCCAGCAGCTTCTCTAGGACTAGCGGGGGCGGTGAGCAGTACTTC.

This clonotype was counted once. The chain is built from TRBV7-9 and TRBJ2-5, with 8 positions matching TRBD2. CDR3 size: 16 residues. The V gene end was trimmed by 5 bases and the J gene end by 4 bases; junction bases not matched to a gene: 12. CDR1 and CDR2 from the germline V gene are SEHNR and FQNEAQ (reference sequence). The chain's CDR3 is CASSPYRIAGTETQYF. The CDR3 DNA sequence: TGTGCCAGCAGCCCATATCGGATAGCGGGGACAGAGACCCAGTACTTC.

This chain's CDR3 is CASSEGRLAGTQETQYF. The DNA for the CDR3 is TGTGCCAGCAGTGAAGGCCGGCTAGCGGGGACCCAAGAGACCCAGTACTTC. The chain joins TRBV2 to TRBJ2-5; 9 positions agree with TRBD2. The CDR3 has 17 residues. Germline CDR1 SNHLY, CDR2 FYNNEI. V lost 1 base to trimming and J lost 1 base; unmatched junction nucleotides: 7.

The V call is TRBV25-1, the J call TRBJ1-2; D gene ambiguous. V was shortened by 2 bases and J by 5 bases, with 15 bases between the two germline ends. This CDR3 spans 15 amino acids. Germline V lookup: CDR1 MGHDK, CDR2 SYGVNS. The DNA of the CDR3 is TGTGCCAGCAGTGAAGACGAAGATAACTATTATGGCTACACCTTC. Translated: CASSEDEDNYYGYTF.

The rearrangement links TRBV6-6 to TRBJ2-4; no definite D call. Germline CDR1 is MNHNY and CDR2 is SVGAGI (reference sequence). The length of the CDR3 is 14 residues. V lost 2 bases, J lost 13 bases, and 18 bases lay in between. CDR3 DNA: TGTGCCAGCAGTTACAACCCTCGTAGTGGAGAGCAGTACTTC. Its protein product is CASSYNPRSGEQYF.

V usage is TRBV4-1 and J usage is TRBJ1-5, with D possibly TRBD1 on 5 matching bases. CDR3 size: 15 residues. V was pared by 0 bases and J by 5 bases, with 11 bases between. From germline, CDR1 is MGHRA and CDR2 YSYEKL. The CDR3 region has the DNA TGCGCCAGCAGCCAAGAGGGGCAGGGAGATCAGCCCCAGCATTTT. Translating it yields CASSQEGQGDQPQHF.

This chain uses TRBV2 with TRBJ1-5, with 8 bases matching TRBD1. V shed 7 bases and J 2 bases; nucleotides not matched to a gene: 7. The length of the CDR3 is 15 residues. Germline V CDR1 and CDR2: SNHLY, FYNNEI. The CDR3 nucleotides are TGTGCCAGCACCAGACAGGGGTCGGGCAATCAGCCCCAGCATTTT. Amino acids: CASTRQGSGNQPQHF.

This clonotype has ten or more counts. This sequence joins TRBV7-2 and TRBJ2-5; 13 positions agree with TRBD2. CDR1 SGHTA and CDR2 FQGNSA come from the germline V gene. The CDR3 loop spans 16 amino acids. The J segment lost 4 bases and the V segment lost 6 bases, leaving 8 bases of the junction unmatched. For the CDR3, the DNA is TGTGCCAGCAGACCTACTAGCGGGGGGGCCGGAGAGACCCAGTACTTC. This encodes CASRPTSGGAGETQYF.

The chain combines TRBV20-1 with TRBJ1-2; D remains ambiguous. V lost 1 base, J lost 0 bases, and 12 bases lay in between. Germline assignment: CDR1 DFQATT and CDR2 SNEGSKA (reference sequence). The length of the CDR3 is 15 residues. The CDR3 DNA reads TGCAGTGCTAGAGTGGTCAGCATCGCTAACTATGGCTACACCTTC. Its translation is CSARVVSIANYGYTF.

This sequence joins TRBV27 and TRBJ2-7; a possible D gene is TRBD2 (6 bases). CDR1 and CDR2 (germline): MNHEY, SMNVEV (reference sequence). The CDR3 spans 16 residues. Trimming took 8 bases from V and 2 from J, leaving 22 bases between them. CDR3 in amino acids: CASRSGISGDPYEQYF. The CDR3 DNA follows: TGTGCCAGCCGGAGTGGGATATCGGGGGATCCCTACGAGCAGTACTTC.

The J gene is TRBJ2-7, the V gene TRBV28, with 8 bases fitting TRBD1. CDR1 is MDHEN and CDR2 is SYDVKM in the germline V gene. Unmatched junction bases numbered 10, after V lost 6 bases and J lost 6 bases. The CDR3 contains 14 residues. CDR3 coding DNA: TGTGCCAGCAGACTCAACAGGGGGGTAGGCGAGCAGTACTTC. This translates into CASRLNRGVGEQYF. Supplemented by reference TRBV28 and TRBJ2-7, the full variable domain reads DVKVTQSSRYLVKRTGEKVFLECVQDMDHENMFWYRQDPGLGLRLIYFSYDVKMKEKGDIPEGYSVSREKKERFSLILESASTNQTSMYLCASRLNRGVGEQYFGPGTRLTVT.

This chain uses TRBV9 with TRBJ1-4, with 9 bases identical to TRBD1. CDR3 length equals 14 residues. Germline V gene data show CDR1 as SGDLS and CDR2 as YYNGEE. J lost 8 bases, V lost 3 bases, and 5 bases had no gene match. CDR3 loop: CASSDTGTGEKLFF. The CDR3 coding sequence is TGTGCCAGCAGCGATACCGGGACAGGGGAAAAACTGTTTTTT.

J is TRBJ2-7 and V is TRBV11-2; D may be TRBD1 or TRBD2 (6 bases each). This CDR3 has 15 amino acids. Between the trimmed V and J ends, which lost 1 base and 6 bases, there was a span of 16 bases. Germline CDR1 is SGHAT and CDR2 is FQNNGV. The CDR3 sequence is CASSLVGGAESEQYF. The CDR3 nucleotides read TGTGCCAGCAGCTTAGTCGGGGGCGCAGAGTCCGAGCAGTACTTC.

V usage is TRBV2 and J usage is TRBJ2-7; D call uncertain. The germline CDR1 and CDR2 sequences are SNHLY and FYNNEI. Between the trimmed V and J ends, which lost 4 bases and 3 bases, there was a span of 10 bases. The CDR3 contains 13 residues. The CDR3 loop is CASSVDGNYEQYF. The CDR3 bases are TGTGCCAGCAGTGTAGACGGAAACTACGAGCAGTACTTC.

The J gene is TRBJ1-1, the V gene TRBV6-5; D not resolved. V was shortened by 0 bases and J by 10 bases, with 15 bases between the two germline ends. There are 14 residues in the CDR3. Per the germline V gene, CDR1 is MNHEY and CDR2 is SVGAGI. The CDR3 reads CASSYSYYRKVAFF. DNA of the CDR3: TGTGCCAGCAGTTACTCGTACTATAGAAAAGTAGCTTTCTTT.

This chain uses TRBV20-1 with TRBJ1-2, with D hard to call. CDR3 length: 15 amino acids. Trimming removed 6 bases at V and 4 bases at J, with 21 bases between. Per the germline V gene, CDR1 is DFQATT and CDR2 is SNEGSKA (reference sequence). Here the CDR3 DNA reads TGCAGTGCCCTCCCGGTCGGAAAAAGTAGCTATGGCTACACCTTC. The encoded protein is CSALPVGKSSYGYTF.

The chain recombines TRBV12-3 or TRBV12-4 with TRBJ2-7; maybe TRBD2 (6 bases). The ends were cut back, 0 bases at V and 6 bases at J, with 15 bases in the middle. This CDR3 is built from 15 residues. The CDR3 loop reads CASSLAAGSRAEQYF. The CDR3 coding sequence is TGTGCCAGCAGTTTAGCGGCCGGGAGCAGGGCCGAGCAGTACTTC.

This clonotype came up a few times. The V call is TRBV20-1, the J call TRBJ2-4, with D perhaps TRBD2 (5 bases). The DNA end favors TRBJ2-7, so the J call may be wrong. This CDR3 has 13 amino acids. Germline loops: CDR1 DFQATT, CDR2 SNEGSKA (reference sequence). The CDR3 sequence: CSAGPAGEYEQYF. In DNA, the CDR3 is TGCAGTGCCGGACCGGCCGGGGAATACGAGCAGTACTTC.

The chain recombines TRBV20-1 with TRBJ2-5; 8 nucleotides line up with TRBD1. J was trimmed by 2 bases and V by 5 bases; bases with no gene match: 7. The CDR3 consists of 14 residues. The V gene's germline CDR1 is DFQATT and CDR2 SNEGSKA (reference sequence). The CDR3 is CSASDRVGQETQYF. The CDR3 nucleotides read TGCAGTGCTTCGGACAGGGTTGGTCAAGAGACCCAGTACTTC.

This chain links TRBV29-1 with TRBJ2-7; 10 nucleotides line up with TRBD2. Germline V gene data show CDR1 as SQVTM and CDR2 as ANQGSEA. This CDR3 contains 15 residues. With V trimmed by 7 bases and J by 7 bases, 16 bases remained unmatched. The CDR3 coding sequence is TGCAGCGCCGTAACAGCGGGGGGGCCGGGAAATGAGCAGTACTTC. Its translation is CSAVTAGGPGNEQYF.

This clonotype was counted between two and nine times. CDR3 bases: TGCGCCAGCAGCCAAGGGGGACAGGGGTTGAACACTGAAGCTTTCTTT. The encoded protein is CASSQGGQGLNTEAFF. This chain uses TRBV4-3 with TRBJ1-1; TRBD1 matches 10 bases. This CDR3 is 16 amino acids long. V shed 1 base, J shed 0 bases, and the junction held 2 bases outside the gene matches. Germline CDR1 and CDR2: LGHNA and YSLEER.

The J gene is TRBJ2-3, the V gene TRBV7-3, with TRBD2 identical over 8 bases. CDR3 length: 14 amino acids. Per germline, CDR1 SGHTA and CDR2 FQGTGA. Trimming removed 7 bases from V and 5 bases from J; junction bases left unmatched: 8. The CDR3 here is CASTPGGRGDTQYF. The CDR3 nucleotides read TGTGCCAGCACCCCGGGGGGGCGGGGAGATACGCAGTATTTT.

CDR3: CSANDRGLSNEQFF. CDR3 DNA sequence: TGCAGTGCAAACGACAGGGGGCTGAGCAATGAGCAGTTCTTC. This rearrangement joins TRBV20-1 to TRBJ2-1; TRBD1 matches 10 bases. Losses at the gene ends were 6 bases for V and 6 bases for J; bases not matched to a gene: 8. CDR1 DFQATT and CDR2 SNEGSKA come from the germline V gene (reference sequence). The CDR3 loop spans 14 amino acids.

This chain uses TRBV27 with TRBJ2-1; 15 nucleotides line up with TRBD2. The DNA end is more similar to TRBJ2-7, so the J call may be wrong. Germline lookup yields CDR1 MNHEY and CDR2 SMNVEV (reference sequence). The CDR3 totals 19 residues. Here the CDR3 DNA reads TGTGCCAGCAGTGGAATAGGACTAGCGGGGGGGAGCTCCTACAATGAGCAGTACTTC. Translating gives CASSGIGLAGGSSYNEQYF.

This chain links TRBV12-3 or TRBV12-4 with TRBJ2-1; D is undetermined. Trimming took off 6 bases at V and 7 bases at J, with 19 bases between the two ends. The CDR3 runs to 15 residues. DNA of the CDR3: TGTGCCAGCAGCCTAGACACGACCCCAAGGAATGAGCAGTTCTTC. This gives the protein CASSLDTTPRNEQFF.

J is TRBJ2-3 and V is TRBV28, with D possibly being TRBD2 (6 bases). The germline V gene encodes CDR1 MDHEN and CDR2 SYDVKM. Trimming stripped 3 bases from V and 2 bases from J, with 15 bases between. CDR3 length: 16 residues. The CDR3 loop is CASSLGGLAFTDTQYF. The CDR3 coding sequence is TGTGCCAGCAGTTTGGGGGGTCTTGCCTTCACAGATACGCAGTATTTT.